This passage covers 3 T cell receptor beta chains from one sample sequenced in a study of neurological immune-mediated disorders. TCRdb re-called the 5' RACE reads through MiXCR, storing one row per CDR3 protein. The sample holds some 61,000 distinct CDR3 sequences, roughly 3.6% seen once. The sequenced sample consisted of PBMCs. The receptors shown here come from a man aged 30-40 years with multiple sclerosis.

This clonotype was found many times. The chain carries TRBV29-1 and TRBJ2-1, with 8 bases identical to TRBD1. CDR1 is SQVTM and CDR2 is ANQGSEA in the germline V gene. Unmatched junction bases numbered 4, after V lost 5 bases and J lost 1 base. The CDR3 spans 14 residues. CDR3 DNA: TGCAGCGTTACGGGACAGGTATCCTACAATGAGCAGTTCTTC. This encodes CSVTGQVSYNEQFF.

This clonotype has at least ten counts. Written as DNA, the CDR3 is TGTGCCAGCAGTTACTCGCGGGACGTGGGCTATGGCTACACCTTC. Its protein is CASSYSRDVGYGYTF. This chain joins TRBV6-5 and TRBJ1-2, with D possibly matching TRBD1 (5 bases). Per the germline V gene, CDR1 is MNHEY and CDR2 is SVGAGI. This CDR3 comprises 15 residues. V dropped 0 bases and J dropped 4 bases, with 12 bases sitting between them.

This clonotype was seen at least ten times. The gene calls are TRBV20-1 and TRBJ2-7; D may be TRBD1 (5 bases). V lost 1 base, J lost 2 bases, and 12 bases lay in between. CDR3 size: 14 residues. Germline values: CDR1 DFQATT, CDR2 SNEGSKA (reference sequence). CDR3 bases: TGCAGTGCTAGAGCTCCGGACAAAACCTACGAGCAGTACTTC. Amino acid sequence: CSARAPDKTYEQYF.